This TCR beta chain was captured in a study of tumor T cells in aggressive B-cell lymphoma. V lost 3 bases, J lost 3 bases, and 4 bases stayed unmatched. The germline CDR1 and CDR2 sequences are SGDLS and YYNGEE. The CDR3 length is 14 residues. The repertoire was sequenced with immunoSEQ multiplex PCR; TCRdb's copy has only in-frame clones and lacks some. The table records around 4,000 clones, approximately 93% of them present only once. The sequenced sample consisted of tumor tissue. The TCR was taken from an adult with diffuse large B cell lymphoma. The chain has TRBV9 and TRBJ1-2; 8 nucleotides match TRBD1. The CDR3 region has the DNA TGTGCCAGCAGCGCTGTGGACAGGGACTATGGCTACACCTTC. Its protein product is CASSAVDRDYGYTF.